Here is one TCR beta chain with its context. What antigen it recognizes has not been identified. In the germline V gene (reference sequence), CDR1 corresponds to SEHNR and CDR2 to FQNEAQ. Reading from cysteine to phenylalanine, the CDR3 counts 17 amino acids. DNA for this receptor is not on file. The source of the sample is a study of CXCR3-negative and CXCR3-positive naive CD8 T cells (dated by TCRdb to between 2018 and 2021). Turning to the overall study: In total, 110 million to 150 million TRB reads were obtained, corresponding to roughly 1.5 +/- 0.3 million reads per library. TRBV-TRBJ cluster analysis included naive subsets from roughly 5 donors and memory cells from 3 donors. Data from 11 donors, pooled across two independent experiments, went into the diversity and physicochemical repertoire analyses.

For each CD8+ T cell subset, flow sorting was done in triplicate, and under 350,000 cells per subset went directly into RLT lysis buffer. To exclude memory contaminants, naive CD8+ T cells were stringently defined as CD45RO-CCR7+CD27+CD95-. Peripheral blood mononuclear cells were isolated from buffy coats using standard density gradient centrifugation. A FACSAria III was used to flow-sort naive CXCR3-negative and CXCR3-positive CD8+ T cells. Total RNA was extracted from sorted cells using an RNeasy Mini Kit. Findings and caveats that apply to the study as a whole: Because surface CD5, which has been linked to self-reactivity in mice, was comparable between naive subsets, TCR interaction strength was also inferred from TRB CDR3 physicochemical properties. TRBV-TRBJ usage was similar between naive CXCR3-negative and CXCR3-positive cells from the same donor, while memory cells showed distinct patterns. CXCR3 expression partially decreased after cryopreservation, so most assays used freshly isolated PBMCs. Compared with CXCR3-negative naive cells, CXCR3-positive naive cells had TRB CDR3s with higher hydrophobicity (lower Kidera factor 4), lower energy, and higher strength and volume indices. Comparably high repertoire diversity was found in both naive subsets, whereas much lower repertoire diversity was found in memory CD8+ T cells.

The instrument given in TCRdb is NextSeq 550. The Human TCR Profiling Kit (MiLaboratory) was used to prepare UMI-labeled 5' RACE TRB cDNA libraries. cDNA synthesis used the entire amount of extracted RNA, and PCR amplification then used the entire amount of cDNA produced. Libraries were prepared in parallel using an identical number of PCR cycles. The original pipeline was this. With a requirement of at least two reads per UMI, MIGEC and MiXCR extracted about 50,000 +/- 10,000 unique UMI-labeled TRB cDNA molecules per library. An average of about 40,000 +/- 10,000 functional in-frame TRB CDR3 nucleotide clonotypes without stop codons was found per library. After each sample was downsampled to 5000 UMI-labeled TRB molecules, VDJtools was used to calculate diversity metrics such as normalized Shannon-Wiener and Chao1. VDJtools was used to calculate clonotype-size-weighted physicochemical properties of the central five CDR3 residues, namely interaction energy, strength, volume and Kidera factor 4. With the reads reprocessed by TCRdb, a single entry stands for each CDR3 protein sequence and no DNA is reported. These V and J calls originate from TCRdb's pipeline instead of the authors' own analysis. The sample table records some 140,000 distinct CDR3 sequences. The ten largest clones capture less than 0.55% of the sample.

The specimen was naive CXCR3+ CD8+ T cells from blood. The sample's cell subset or site label, in plain terms: CD45RO-CCR7+CD27+CD95- naive CD8+ T cells expressing CXCR3 (TNR3+). The receptor was isolated from a human donor in good health. Some clones in this sample may be carry-over from other donors' samples. The rearranged segments are TRBV7-9 and TRBJ2-7. CDR3 loop: CASSPPFGRQDSYEQYF.